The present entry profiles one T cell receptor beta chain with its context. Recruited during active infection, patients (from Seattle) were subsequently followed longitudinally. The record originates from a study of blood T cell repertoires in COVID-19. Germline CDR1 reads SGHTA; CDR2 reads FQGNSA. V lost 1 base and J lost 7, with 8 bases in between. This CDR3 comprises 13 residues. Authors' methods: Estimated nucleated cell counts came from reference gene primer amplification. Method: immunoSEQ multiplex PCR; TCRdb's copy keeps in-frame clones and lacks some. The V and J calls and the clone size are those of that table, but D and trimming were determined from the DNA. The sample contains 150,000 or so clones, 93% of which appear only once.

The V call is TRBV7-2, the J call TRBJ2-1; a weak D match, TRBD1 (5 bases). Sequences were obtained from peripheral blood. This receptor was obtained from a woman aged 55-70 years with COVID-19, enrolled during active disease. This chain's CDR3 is CASSLEGLNEQFF. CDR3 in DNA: TGTGCCAGCAGCTTAGAGGGGTTGAATGAGCAGTTCTTC. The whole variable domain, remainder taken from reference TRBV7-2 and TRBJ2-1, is GAGVSQSPSNKVTEKGKDVELRCDPISGHTALYWYRQSLGQGLEFLIYFQGNSAPDKSGLPSDRFSAERTGGSVSTLTIQRTQQEDSAVYLCASSLEGLNEQFFGPGTRLTVL.